The source of this T cell receptor beta chain is a study of blood T cell repertoires in COVID-19. The overall study: The study drew acute and convalescent COVID-19 samples from the United States, Italy and Spain.

The protocol was immunoSEQ multiplex PCR, while the TCRdb copy is restricted to in-frame clones and leaves out a portion. The table lists over 450,000 clones, roughly nine tenths of them singletons, with less than 9.5% in the top ten. There are 13 residues in the CDR3. The V gene lost 5 bases and the J gene lost 5 bases, with 11 bases spanning the gap. Germline V gives CDR1 LNHDA, CDR2 SQIVND (reference sequence). The chain uses TRBV19 and TRBJ2-3, with unresolved D. This receptor was identified in a woman in her fifties or sixties with COVID-19, enrolled during active disease. Material: peripheral blood. Written as DNA, the CDR3 is TGTGCCAGTAGTGGCGGAACGCGAGATACGCAGTATTTT. Translated, it gives CASSGGTRDTQYF.